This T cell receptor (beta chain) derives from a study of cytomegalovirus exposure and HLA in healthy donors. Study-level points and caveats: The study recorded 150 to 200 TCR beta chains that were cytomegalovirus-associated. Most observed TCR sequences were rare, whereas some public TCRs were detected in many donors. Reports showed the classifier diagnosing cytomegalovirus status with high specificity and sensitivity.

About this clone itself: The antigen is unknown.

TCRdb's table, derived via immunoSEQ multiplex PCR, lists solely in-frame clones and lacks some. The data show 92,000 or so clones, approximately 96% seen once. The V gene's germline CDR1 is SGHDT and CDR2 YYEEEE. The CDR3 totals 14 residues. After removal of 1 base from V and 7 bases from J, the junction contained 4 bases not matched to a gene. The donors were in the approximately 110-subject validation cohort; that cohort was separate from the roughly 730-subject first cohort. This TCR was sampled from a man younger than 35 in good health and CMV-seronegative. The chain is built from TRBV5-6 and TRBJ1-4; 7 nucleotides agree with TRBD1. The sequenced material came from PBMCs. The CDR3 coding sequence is TGTGCCAGCAGCTTGACAGGGGAAGGTGAAAAACTGTTTTTT. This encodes CASSLTGEGEKLFF.